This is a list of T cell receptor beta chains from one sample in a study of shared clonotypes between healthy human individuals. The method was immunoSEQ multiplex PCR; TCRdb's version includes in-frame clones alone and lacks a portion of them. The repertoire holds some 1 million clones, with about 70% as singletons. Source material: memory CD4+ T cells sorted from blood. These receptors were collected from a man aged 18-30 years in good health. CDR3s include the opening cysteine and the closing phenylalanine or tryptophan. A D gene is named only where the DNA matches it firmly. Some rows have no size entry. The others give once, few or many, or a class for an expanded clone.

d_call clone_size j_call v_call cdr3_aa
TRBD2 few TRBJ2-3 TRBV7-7 CASSLVLAGERTDTQYF
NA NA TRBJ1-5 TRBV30 CAWSARGRSQPQHF
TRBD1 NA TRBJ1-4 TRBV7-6 CASSAQGGLTNEKLFF
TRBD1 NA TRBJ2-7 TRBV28 CASSFRNTGAEQYF
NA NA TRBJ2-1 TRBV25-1 CASSEFIGTVNEQFF
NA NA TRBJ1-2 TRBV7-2 CASSLEGSGPRTF
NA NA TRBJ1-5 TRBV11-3 CASSRKLYSNQPQHF
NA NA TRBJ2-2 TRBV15 CATSRGSGNTGELFF
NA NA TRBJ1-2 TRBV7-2 CASSLTTVNYGYTF
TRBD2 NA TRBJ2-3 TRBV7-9 CASTISGLATDTQYF
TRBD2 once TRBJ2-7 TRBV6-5 CASSSTSGVREQYF